The 28 T cell receptor beta chains reported below all come from one sample, sequenced in a study of CD8 T cells in Susac syndrome. RNA totalling roughly 0.5 to 1 ug underwent reverse transcription with random hexamers. TCRdb called the immunoSEQ multiplex PCR reads again in MiXCR, with one record for every CDR3 protein. The profile shows roughly 25,000 distinct CDR3 sequences, just over 90% of them singletons. Sample: CD8+ T cells from PBMCs. The receptors shown here come from a human donor with Susac syndrome.

The gene calls are TRBV11-3 and TRBJ1-1, with D perhaps TRBD1 (6 bases). The germline V gene encodes CDR1 SGHNT and CDR2 YENEEA. The CDR3 spans 13 residues. V lost 5 bases and J 4 bases, leaving 11 bases between the germline ends. CDR3 protein: CASSRTGSTEAFF. In DNA, the CDR3 is TGTGCCAGCAGCCGTACAGGGTCCACTGAAGCTTTCTTT.

This sequence joins TRBV5-6 and TRBJ2-5; 8 nucleotides match TRBD1. The CDR3 has 17 residues. Germline CDR1 and CDR2: SGHDT and YYEEEE. V gave up 4 bases and J gave up 4 bases; unmatched junction bases: 15. CDR3 protein: CASSPRPGQVLAETQYF. The CDR3 DNA reads TGTGCCAGCAGCCCAAGACCGGGACAGGTCCTAGCAGAGACCCAGTACTTC.

V and J are TRBV4-1 and TRBJ1-1; D perhaps matches TRBD1 (5 bases). This CDR3 spans 14 amino acids. Trimming shortened V by 1 base and J by 5 bases, and 11 bases separated the two germline ends. Germline V gives CDR1 MGHRA, CDR2 YSYEKL. The CDR3 nucleotides read TGCGCCAGCAGCCAAGCTCAATGGGGGACTGAAGCTTTCTTT. Its protein is CASSQAQWGTEAFF.

The chain employs TRBV3-1 and TRBJ1-2; D not certain. This CDR3 has 15 amino acids. Germline-derived CDR1 and CDR2 are LGHDT and YNNKEL (reference sequence). V was pared by 0 bases and J by 2 bases, with 10 bases between. Here the CDR3 reads CASSQDWGTNYGYTF. CDR3 sequence (DNA): TGTGCCAGCAGCCAAGATTGGGGAACCAACTATGGCTACACCTTC. The full variable domain, with the rest looked up from reference TRBV3-1 and TRBJ1-2, is DTAVSQTPKYLVTQMGNDKSIKCEQNLGHDTMYWYKQDSKKFLKIMFSYNNKELIINETVPNRFSPKSPDKAHLNLHINSLELGDSAVYFCASSQDWGTNYGYTFGSGTRLTVV.

V gene TRBV7-9 combines with J gene TRBJ1-4, with D perhaps TRBD1 (6 bases). The germline V gene has CDR1 SEHNR and CDR2 FQNEAQ (reference sequence). Deletions cut 1 base from V and 9 bases from J, with 18 bases between. The CDR3 extends over 16 amino acids. CDR3 sequence (DNA): TGTGCCAGCAGCTTAGTCGTAGTGGGGACACCACAAAAACTGTTTTTT. It specifies CASSLVVVGTPQKLFF.

The rearrangement uses TRBV5-1 and TRBJ2-3; the D call may be TRBD1 or TRBD2 (5 bases each). V lost 0 bases to trimming and J lost 4 bases, with 12 bases between them. This CDR3 region has 15 residues. Germline V lookup: CDR1 SGHRS, CDR2 YFSETQ. Here the CDR3 reads CASSLAIRGADTQYF. The CDR3 nucleotides are TGCGCCAGCAGCTTGGCCATAAGGGGAGCAGATACGCAGTATTTT.

This CDR3 is CASSGDGYNQPQHF. DNA for the CDR3: TGTGCCAGCAGCGGGGACGGTTACAATCAGCCCCAGCATTTT. The chain has TRBV7-9 and TRBJ1-5; weak D call: TRBD1 (5 bases). The ends were cut back, 5 bases at V and 3 bases at J, with 11 bases in the middle. The CDR3 is made up of 14 amino acids. The germline V gene has CDR1 SEHNR and CDR2 FQNEAQ (reference sequence).

The chain links TRBV2 to TRBJ1-2, with TRBD1 matching 8 bases. The CDR3 length is 12 residues. Looked up from germline, CDR1 is SNHLY and CDR2 is FYNNEI. J gave up 3 bases and V 7 bases, and 1 base lay outside the gene matches. The CDR3 sequence: CASKGQDYGYTF. CDR3 bases: TGTGCCAGCAAGGGACAGGACTATGGCTACACCTTC.

The chain couples TRBV6-2 or TRBV6-3 to TRBJ2-3; TRBD1 matches at 7 bases. Trimming at V came to 9 bases and at J to 0 bases, leaving 6 bases not matched to a gene. CDR3 size: 14 residues. CDR1 and CDR2 (germline): MNHEY, SVGEGT. In DNA form, the CDR3 reads TGTGCCAGGGGGACAGCAACTAGCACAGATACGCAGTATTTT. As protein: CARGTATSTDTQYF.

This chain uses TRBV6-2 or TRBV6-3 with TRBJ2-3; D might be TRBD2 (5 bases). The germline V gene has CDR1 MNHEY and CDR2 SVGEGT. The V and J ends lost 2 bases and 1 base respectively, with 19 bases between them. The CDR3 is 18 residues long. The CDR3 coding sequence is TGTGCCAGCAGTTACGTCGGCCGTGACCCAGCGGGCACAGATACGCAGTATTTT. It translates to CASSYVGRDPAGTDTQYF.

This sequence joins TRBV7-9 and TRBJ1-1; 9 positions match TRBD1. Losses at the gene ends were 1 base for V and 1 base for J; bases not matched to a gene: 4. The CDR3 has 16 residues. Germline V gene data show CDR1 as SEHNR and CDR2 as FQNEAQ (reference sequence). The CDR3: CASSLGLDRGNTEAFF. CDR3 sequence (DNA): TGTGCCAGCAGCTTAGGATTGGACAGGGGGAACACTGAAGCTTTCTTT.

The chain uses TRBV6-2 or TRBV6-3 and TRBJ2-7; D perhaps matches TRBD1 (6 bases). The germline gives CDR1 MNHEY, CDR2 SVGEGT. V was pared by 0 bases and J by 3 bases, with 6 bases between. This CDR3 is 13 amino acids long. The CDR3, as DNA: TGTGCCAGCAGTTACTCGGACAGCTACGAGCAGTACTTC. It translates to CASSYSDSYEQYF.

A single count supports this clonotype. The rearrangement joins TRBV29-1 to TRBJ1-5; the match to TRBD1 covers 8 bases. Germline V gene data show CDR1 as SQVTM and CDR2 as ANQGSEA. The ends lost 3 bases at V and 7 bases at J; junction bases unmatched: 5. The CDR3 has 13 amino acids. The CDR3: CSVDPGGGQPQHF. The CDR3 nucleotides are TGCAGCGTTGACCCAGGGGGCGGACAGCCCCAGCATTTT.

This clonotype showed up just once. The CDR3 DNA reads TGCGCCAGCAGCTTACACGGGGGCCATGAAAAACTGTTTTTT. Translation: CASSLHGGHEKLFF. The rearrangement joins TRBV5-1 to TRBJ1-4; D might be TRBD1 (6 bases). The germline gives CDR1 SGHRS, CDR2 YFSETQ. The V and J ends lost 2 bases and 6 bases respectively, with 11 bases between them. The CDR3 sequence is 14 residues long.

This chain uses TRBV28 with TRBJ1-5; 7 nucleotides agree with TRBD1. Trimming took 3 bases from V and 1 from J; bases not matched to a gene: 3. CDR1 is MDHEN, CDR2 SYDVKM, per germline. The CDR3 extends over 15 amino acids. The CDR3: CASSFQGGSNQPQHF. The CDR3 DNA is TGTGCCAGCAGTTTCCAGGGGGGGAGCAATCAGCCCCAGCATTTT. Using reference TRBV28 and TRBJ1-5 for the parts outside the CDR3, the full variable domain is DVKVTQSSRYLVKRTGEKVFLECVQDMDHENMFWYRQDPGLGLRLIYFSYDVKMKEKGDIPEGYSVSREKKERFSLILESASTNQTSMYLCASSFQGGSNQPQHFGDGTRLSIL.

The count of this clonotype is one. The V call is TRBV28, the J call TRBJ1-1, with D perhaps TRBD1 (5 bases). Between the trimmed V and J ends, which lost 3 bases and 4 bases, there was a span of 12 bases. CDR3 size: 14 residues. Germline V CDR1 and CDR2: MDHEN, SYDVKM. CDR3 nucleotides: TGTGCCAGCAGTTTGGGACCGGAGGCCACTGAAGCTTTCTTT. This translates into CASSLGPEATEAFF.

This chain uses TRBV28 with TRBJ1-1; the D is unclear. Germline CDR1 is MDHEN and CDR2 is SYDVKM. The V end was cut by 7 bases, the J end by 2 bases, with 11 bases between. This CDR3 spans 13 amino acids. The CDR3 here is CASTLHGNTEAFF. As DNA, the CDR3 is TGTGCCAGCACCTTGCACGGAAACACTGAAGCTTTCTTT.

The V and J genes are TRBV2 and TRBJ1-2; D not resolved. Germline values: CDR1 SNHLY, CDR2 FYNNEI. The V end lost 3 bases, the J end lost 4 bases, and 15 bases lay between the germline ends. The CDR3 is made up of 15 amino acids. CDR3 coding DNA: TGTGCCAGCAGTGAGTCTGGGGATATGGGCTATGGCTACACCTTC. This gives the protein CASSESGDMGYGYTF.

The V and J genes are TRBV27 and TRBJ1-5; D might be TRBD1 (5 bases). The V gene lost 1 base and the J gene lost 4 bases, with 8 bases spanning the gap. Germline CDR1 and CDR2: MNHEY and SMNVEV (reference sequence). The CDR3 contains 14 residues. The CDR3 loop reads CASSLLGGNQPQHF. The DNA for the CDR3 is TGTGCCAGCAGTTTATTGGGGGGGAATCAGCCCCAGCATTTT.

The chain couples TRBV28 to TRBJ2-1; D not certain. The CDR3 has 14 residues. Germline loops: CDR1 MDHEN, CDR2 SYDVKM. V lost 7 bases to trimming and J lost 7 bases, with 17 bases between them. DNA of the CDR3: TGTGCCAGCAAGGACCCGAGAGGCTATAATGAGCAGTTCTTC. As protein: CASKDPRGYNEQFF. Full variable domain (outside the CDR3, taken from reference TRBV28 and TRBJ2-1): DVKVTQSSRYLVKRTGEKVFLECVQDMDHENMFWYRQDPGLGLRLIYFSYDVKMKEKGDIPEGYSVSREKKERFSLILESASTNQTSMYLCASKDPRGYNEQFFGPGTRLTVL.

This sequence joins TRBV28 and TRBJ2-4; D is unclear. Germline loops: CDR1 MDHEN, CDR2 SYDVKM. The CDR3 length is 12 residues. V dropped 6 bases and J dropped 1 base, with 4 bases sitting between them. CDR3 amino acids: CASRTAKNIQYF. The DNA for the CDR3 is TGTGCCAGCAGGACGGCCAAAAACATTCAGTACTTC.

V is TRBV13 and J is TRBJ2-2; 8 bases align to TRBD2. In germline, CDR1 is PRHDT, CDR2 FYEKMQ (reference sequence). This CDR3 region has 17 residues. The trim removed 5 bases at V and 3 bases at J, leaving 11 bases unmatched. The CDR3 spells CASSPTLAGGYTGELFF. For the CDR3, the DNA is TGTGCCAGCAGCCCCACCCTGGCGGGGGGATACACCGGGGAGCTGTTTTTT.

The rearrangement links TRBV20-1 to TRBJ1-1; the D is unclear. The CDR3 extends over 8 amino acids. Germline CDR1 reads DFQATT; CDR2 reads SNEGSKA (reference sequence). The CDR3 bases are TGCAGGGGCACTGAAGCTTTCTTT. Protein sequence: CRGTEAFF.

The chain combines TRBV4-1 with TRBJ2-7; D is perhaps TRBD1 or TRBD2 (5 bases each). This CDR3 region has 16 residues. The V and J ends lost 4 bases and 0 bases respectively, with 16 bases between them. Germline-derived CDR1 and CDR2 are MGHRA and YSYEKL. The CDR3: CASSPPGALGSYEQYF. CDR3 DNA sequence: TGCGCCAGCAGCCCACCCGGGGCACTAGGCTCCTACGAGCAGTACTTC.

This chain uses TRBV7-2 with TRBJ2-5; TRBD2 matches 8 bases. Germline V gene lookup returns CDR1 SGHTA and CDR2 FQGNSA. This CDR3 comprises 14 residues. Trimming removed 4 bases from V and 3 bases from J; junction bases left unmatched: 4. The CDR3 bases are TGTGCCAGCAGCTCAGGAGCGGGGGAAGAGACCCAGTACTTC. Translated, it gives CASSSGAGEETQYF.

V is TRBV28 and J is TRBJ1-2; 7 bases map to TRBD1. The V and J ends lost 2 bases and 0 bases, in that order; junction bases with no gene match: 3. The CDR3 is 15 amino acids. Per germline, CDR1 MDHEN and CDR2 SYDVKM. The CDR3 here is CASSLQGEANYGYTF. The DNA for the CDR3 is TGTGCCAGCAGTTTACAGGGGGAGGCTAACTATGGCTACACCTTC.

The chain joins TRBV4-2 to TRBJ2-1; TRBD2 agrees at 13 bases. The CDR3 runs to 17 residues. CDR1 and CDR2 from the germline V gene are LGHNA and YNFKEQ. The V and J ends lost 0 bases and 6 bases, in that order; junction bases with no gene match: 5. The CDR3 spells CASSQDPTSGGTNEQFF. The CDR3 nucleotides are TGTGCCAGCAGCCAAGATCCGACTAGCGGGGGGACCAATGAGCAGTTCTTC.

This clonotype showed up just once. The rearrangement joins TRBV10-3 to TRBJ2-5; no reliable D call. V lost 6 bases and J lost 3, with 8 bases in between. Germline V gene sequence: CDR1 ENHRY, CDR2 SYGVKD. This CDR3 spans 12 amino acids. CDR3 loop: CAIRTEEETQYF. In DNA, the CDR3 is TGTGCCATCAGAACAGAAGAAGAGACCCAGTACTTC.